The subject of this entry is one TCR beta chain. Its antigen is undetermined. This specimen belongs to a study of a mutant IDH1 vaccine in newly diagnosed glioma. Time point: week 47, end of study. Mutant IDH1 20-mer peptide, at 300 ug, made up each vaccine dose, with topical imiquimod. Libraries were prepared by immunoSEQ multiplex PCR; TCRdb keeps only in-frame clonotypes and omits some of them. The sample carries tens of thousands of clones, 82% recorded once. Broader study findings: Alterations occurring in top peripheral T cell clonotypes seemed unrelated to pseudoprogression.

The germline V gene encodes CDR1 KGHSH and CDR2 LQKENI. V was clipped by 4 bases and J by 1 base; unmatched bases: 2. This CDR3 contains 15 residues. The receptor was derived from a man aged 35 to 55 with glioma. Some clones in this sample may be carry-over from other donors' samples. Sequenced here: PBMCs, sampled from a glioma patient whose treatment included an IDH1 peptide vaccine. V usage is TRBV18 and J usage is TRBJ2-2; TRBD1 agrees at 8 bases. The CDR3 sequence is CASSLGTGNTGELFF. The CDR3 DNA reads TGTGCCAGCTCACTAGGGACAGGGAACACCGGGGAGCTGTTTTTT.